This T cell receptor (beta chain) derives from a study of type 1 regulatory T cells. Overall study: T-allo10 is a Tr1-enriched, alloantigen-specific CD4 T cell product made in vitro.

As regards this clonotype: Its antigen is currently unknown.

TCRdb ran MiXCR on the reads and lists one entry per CDR3 protein. The top ten hold roughly 2.2% of the sample, which has about 60,000 distinct CDR3 sequences, almost 50% seen once. Germline V gene data show CDR1 as DFQATT and CDR2 as SNEGSKA (reference sequence). Trimming at V came to 6 bases and at J to 7 bases, leaving 6 bases not matched to a gene. The CDR3 has 14 amino acids. Study results and limitations: Type 1 regulatory T cells had a more restricted TCR repertoire than non-type 1 regulatory T cells.

Material: cultured non-Tr1 T cells, either the whole culture or a sorted T cell fraction (not recorded which). This chain links TRBV20-1 with TRBJ2-1; 13 nucleotides agree with TRBD2. The sequence was collected from a human donor in good health. DNA for the CDR3: TGCAGTGCGGAACTAGCGGGGGGGTTTAATGAGCAGTTCTTC. It is translated as CSAELAGGFNEQFF.